These 27 T cell receptor beta chains originate from one sample sequenced in a study of graft-versus-host responses after intestinal transplantation. Repertoires were generated with immunoSEQ multiplex PCR, while TCRdb's copy carries only in-frame clones and drops some. The sample includes about 50,000 clones, around 90% seen only once; the top ten take 2% to 2.5%. The antigens for these receptors are not known. Sequences were derived from unstimulated CD4+ T cells sorted from spleen or lymph node cells, sampled before transplant. These receptors were collected from a human donor who was the organ donor for an intestinal transplant.

The chain recombines TRBV18 with TRBJ2-1, with 9 bases lining up with TRBD1. This CDR3 contains 15 residues. The ends lost 5 bases at V and 7 bases at J; junction bases unmatched: 9. Germline CDR1 and CDR2: KGHSH and LQKENI. CDR3 nucleotides: TGTGCCAGCTCATCAGGGACAGGGCGGAATAATGAGCAGTTCTTC. Residues: CASSSGTGRNNEQFF.

V usage is TRBV29-1 and J usage is TRBJ2-7, with no clear D. The V end lost 3 bases, the J end lost 6 bases, and 9 bases lay between the germline ends. Germline CDR1 and CDR2: SQVTM and ANQGSEA. The CDR3 runs to 11 residues. The CDR3 region is CSVDYAGEQYF. CDR3 in DNA: TGCAGCGTTGATTATGCCGGCGAGCAGTACTTC.

The genes are TRBV7-2 and TRBJ2-2, with 7 positions matching TRBD1. Trimming removed 5 bases from V and 4 bases from J; junction bases left unmatched: 10. The CDR3 has 16 residues. Germline CDR1 reads SGHTA; CDR2 reads FQGNSA. Written as DNA, the CDR3 is TGTGCCAGCAGCATATTGACAGGGATGGGCACCGGGGAGCTGTTTTTT. It encodes CASSILTGMGTGELFF.

The genes are TRBV19 and TRBJ1-5; D gene uncertain. The CDR3 consists of 13 residues. CDR1 and CDR2 from the germline V gene are LNHDA and SQIVND (reference sequence). Trimming shortened V by 7 bases and J by 0 bases, and 7 bases separated the two germline ends. The CDR3 region is CASTGNSNQPQHF. CDR3 nucleotides: TGTGCCAGTACTGGGAATAGCAATCAGCCCCAGCATTTT.

The chain couples TRBV28 to TRBJ2-2; TRBD1 aligns across 7 bases. CDR3 length: 16 amino acids. Germline V gene lookup returns CDR1 MDHEN and CDR2 SYDVKM. V trimming: 3 bases; J trimming: 3 bases; junction bases outside the gene matches: 7. The CDR3: CASSFGQQGYTGELFF. CDR3 nucleotide sequence: TGTGCCAGCAGTTTCGGTCAACAGGGGTACACCGGGGAGCTGTTTTTT.

The chain links TRBV5-4 to TRBJ1-2; TRBD1 aligns across 7 bases. The germline CDR1 and CDR2 sequences are SGHNT and YYREEE (reference sequence). The CDR3 consists of 17 residues. Germline trimming cut 1 base from V and 4 bases from J; bases unmatched to any gene: 13. CDR3 in amino acids: CASSLFSIRGFGYGYTF. CDR3 DNA: TGTGCCAGCAGCTTGTTCTCAATCAGGGGGTTCGGCTATGGCTACACCTTC.

V gene TRBV7-2 combines with J gene TRBJ2-2; 7 bases line up with TRBD1. The V segment lost 1 base and the J segment 4 bases; nucleotides outside the gene matches: 6. The germline V gene encodes CDR1 SGHTA and CDR2 FQGNSA. The CDR3 sequence is 16 residues long. This chain's CDR3 is CASSLVGGGGTGELFF. DNA of the CDR3: TGTGCCAGCAGCTTAGTAGGGGGCGGAGGCACCGGGGAGCTGTTTTTT.

The V gene is TRBV7-3, the J gene TRBJ2-2; 9 bases are a match to TRBD1. V lost 5 bases and J lost 4; bases outside the gene matches: 5. There are 15 residues in the CDR3. Per the germline V gene, CDR1 is SGHTA and CDR2 is FQGTGA. The CDR3 DNA reads as TGTGCCAGCAGCACGGGACAGGGCGGCACCGGGGAGCTGTTTTTT. Translated, it gives CASSTGQGGTGELFF.

The chain carries TRBV4-3 and TRBJ1-1; D possibly corresponds to TRBD1 (5 bases). The germline V and J ends were trimmed by 0 bases and 1 base, with 9 bases remaining between them. Looked up from germline, CDR1 is LGHNA and CDR2 is YSLEER. This CDR3 is built from 15 residues. The CDR3 DNA follows: TGCGCCAGCAGCCAAGATTCTGGGACGAACACTGAAGCTTTCTTT. Residues: CASSQDSGTNTEAFF.

For this clone: Other nucleotide sequences in the sample specify the same CDR3. This chain joins TRBV5-6 and TRBJ1-3; no firm D call. Trimming shortened V by 4 bases and J by 0 bases, and 14 bases separated the two germline ends. The CDR3 has 16 amino acids. Germline V gives CDR1 SGHDT, CDR2 YYEEEE. For the CDR3, the DNA is TGTGCCAGCAGCCCACGGGGAGGGTCCTCTGGAAACACCATATATTTT. Protein: CASSPRGGSSGNTIYF.

This chain uses TRBV6-5 with TRBJ2-7; 9 nucleotides align to TRBD1. The CDR3 runs to 14 residues. Germline trimming cut 5 bases from V and 3 bases from J; bases unmatched to any gene: 5. CDR1 and CDR2 (germline): MNHEY, SVGAGI. This CDR3 is CASSPGTGSYEQYF. As DNA, the CDR3 is TGTGCCAGCAGTCCCGGGACAGGGAGCTACGAGCAGTACTTC.

The chain links TRBV28 to TRBJ2-6, with D unclear. Germline CDR1 MDHEN, CDR2 SYDVKM. This CDR3 has 16 residues. V lost 3 bases, J lost 0 bases, and 9 bases lay in between. The CDR3 here is CASSFLRHSGANVLTF. In nucleotides, the CDR3 is TGTGCCAGCAGTTTCCTGAGACACTCTGGGGCCAACGTCCTGACTTTC.

J is TRBJ2-7 and V is TRBV11-1; D perhaps matches TRBD1 (6 bases). Germline CDR1 reads SGHAT; CDR2 reads FQDESV (reference sequence). The CDR3 loop spans 15 amino acids. V lost 4 bases and J 3 bases, leaving 16 bases between the germline ends. CDR3 DNA: TGTGCCAGCAGCTGGGTGGGGGCGTCTAACTACGAGCAGTACTTC. Amino acids: CASSWVGASNYEQYF.

The chain couples TRBV4-2 to TRBJ2-6, with 14 bases fitting TRBD2. Germline CDR1 LGHNA, CDR2 YNFKEQ. V shed 2 bases and J 4 bases; nucleotides not matched to a gene: 7. The CDR3 is made up of 19 amino acids. DNA of the CDR3: TGTGCCAGCAGCCAAATGGGACTAGCGGGAGTAGGAGGGGCCAACGTCCTGACTTTC. Its protein is CASSQMGLAGVGGANVLTF.

This chain uses TRBV28 with TRBJ2-5, with 8 bases aligning to TRBD2. The CDR3 is 14 residues long. Germline CDR1 is MDHEN and CDR2 is SYDVKM. Losses at the gene ends were 7 bases for V and 3 bases for J; bases not matched to a gene: 7. The CDR3 spells CASTSIAGKETQYF. In nucleotides, the CDR3 is TGTGCCAGCACCTCAATAGCGGGAAAAGAGACCCAGTACTTC.

V gene TRBV27 combines with J gene TRBJ2-7; 8 bases map to TRBD1. J lost 3 bases, V lost 4 bases, and 11 bases had no gene match. From germline, CDR1 is MNHEY and CDR2 SMNVEV (reference sequence). The CDR3 runs 16 residues. The DNA of the CDR3 is TGTGCCAGCAGTTCCAGGGGGCCCGGGGGCGGCTACGAGCAGTACTTC. Residues: CASSSRGPGGGYEQYF.

The chain carries TRBV30 and TRBJ2-7; D is perhaps TRBD1 (6 bases). The CDR3 is 9 amino acids. Deletions cut 6 bases from V and 6 bases from J, with 6 bases between. Germline CDR1 and CDR2: GTSNPN and SVGIG (reference sequence). CDR3 DNA sequence: TGTGCCTGCAGGGGCGAGCAGTACTTC. Its translation is CACRGEQYF.

V and J are TRBV19 and TRBJ2-3; D ambiguous. The CDR3 is 15 residues long. V was clipped by 1 base and J by 2 bases, with 10 bases between them. CDR1 and CDR2 (germline): LNHDA, SQIVND (reference sequence). The CDR3 nucleotides are TGTGCCAGTAGTATAGGGGGTTGGGACACAGATACGCAGTATTTT. It yields the protein CASSIGGWDTDTQYF.

In its sample, this clone was seen once. This sequence joins TRBV7-8 and TRBJ1-3, with TRBD1 matching over 9 bases. This CDR3 contains 15 residues. Per the germline V gene, CDR1 is SGHVS and CDR2 is FQNEAQ. The trim removed 5 bases at V and 4 bases at J, leaving 6 bases unmatched. The chain's CDR3 is CASSRDRVGGNTIYF. CDR3 nucleotides: TGTGCCAGCAGCCGGGACAGGGTGGGAGGAAACACCATATATTTT.

The chain links TRBV7-2 to TRBJ2-1; 11 nucleotides match TRBD1. The length of the CDR3 is 19 residues. With V trimmed by 2 bases and J by 4 bases, 13 bases remained unmatched. Germline CDR1 SGHTA, CDR2 FQGNSA. This CDR3 is CASSLHPGTGGSAYNEQFF. Here the CDR3 DNA reads TGTGCCAGCAGCTTACACCCCGGGACAGGGGGTTCAGCGTACAATGAGCAGTTCTTC.

The CDR3 protein is CASSELSPQGPYGYTF. The CDR3 DNA sequence: TGTGCCAGCAGTGAATTGTCCCCCCAGGGCCCCTATGGCTACACCTTC. The chain joins TRBV25-1 to TRBJ1-2; perhaps TRBD1 as D (5 bases). Germline CDR1 reads MGHDK; CDR2 reads SYGVNS. The CDR3 is 16 amino acids. V lost 1 base to trimming and J lost 4 bases, with 16 bases between them.

The chain combines TRBV7-2 with TRBJ2-1, with D perhaps TRBD2 (7 bases). V dropped 4 bases and J dropped 6 bases, with 16 bases sitting between them. Germline CDR1 reads SGHTA; CDR2 reads FQGNSA. The CDR3 sequence is 15 residues long. The CDR3 loop reads CASSSGLGRGNEQFF. CDR3 DNA: TGTGCCAGCAGCTCTGGACTAGGCAGGGGCAATGAGCAGTTCTTC. The variable domain in full, completed from reference TRBV7-2 and TRBJ2-1, reads GAGVSQSPSNKVTEKGKDVELRCDPISGHTALYWYRQSLGQGLEFLIYFQGNSAPDKSGLPSDRFSAERTGGSVSTLTIQRTQQEDSAVYLCASSSGLGRGNEQFFGPGTRLTVL.

The V and J genes are TRBV2 and TRBJ2-3, with 13 bases identical to TRBD2. The CDR3 spans 17 residues. From germline, CDR1 is SNHLY and CDR2 FYNNEI. The J segment lost 0 bases and the V segment lost 4 bases, leaving 4 bases of the junction unmatched. The chain's CDR3 is CASSVRTSGSSTDTQYF. The CDR3 nucleotides read TGTGCCAGCAGTGTTCGGACTAGCGGGAGTAGCACAGATACGCAGTATTTT.

V usage is TRBV4-3 and J usage is TRBJ2-4, with 8 bases identical to TRBD1. The CDR3 consists of 15 residues. Looked up from germline, CDR1 is LGHNA and CDR2 is YSLEER. Germline trimming cut 6 bases from V and 7 bases from J; bases unmatched to any gene: 11. The CDR3 loop reads CASSRAWTGTNIQYF. CDR3 nucleotides: TGCGCCAGCAGTCGGGCTTGGACAGGGACGAACATTCAGTACTTC.

The chain links TRBV9 to TRBJ2-2; TRBD2 agrees at 7 bases. The length of the CDR3 is 18 residues. Looked up from germline, CDR1 is SGDLS and CDR2 is YYNGEE. With 4 bases clipped from V and 7 bases from J, the junction kept 19 bases outside the gene matches. As DNA, the CDR3 is TGTGCCAGCAGCCCCCCGGCTAGCGGACTATTACATTTCGGGGAGCTGTTTTTT. Its translation is CASSPPASGLLHFGELFF.

V is TRBV30 and J is TRBJ2-7, with TRBD1 matching 7 bases. The CDR3 totals 13 residues. Germline assignment: CDR1 GTSNPN and CDR2 SVGIG (reference sequence). With 7 bases clipped from V and 1 base from J, the junction kept 7 bases outside the gene matches. In DNA form, the CDR3 reads TGTGCCTCCGACAGGGTCCCTTCCTACGAGCAGTACTTC. Translation gives CASDRVPSYEQYF.

In this sample, this clone turned up once. CDR3 nucleotide sequence: TGTGCCAGCAGTTTCGGGACTAGCTTGTGGGAGCAGTACTTC. This codes for CASSFGTSLWEQYF. The J gene is TRBJ2-7, the V gene TRBV28, with 9 bases fitting TRBD2. Germline loops: CDR1 MDHEN, CDR2 SYDVKM. The CDR3 runs to 14 residues. Trimming at V came to 3 bases and at J to 7 bases, leaving 7 bases not matched to a gene. Full variable domain (rest looked up from reference TRBV28 and TRBJ2-7): DVKVTQSSRYLVKRTGEKVFLECVQDMDHENMFWYRQDPGLGLRLIYFSYDVKMKEKGDIPEGYSVSREKKERFSLILESASTNQTSMYLCASSFGTSLWEQYFGPGTRLTVT.